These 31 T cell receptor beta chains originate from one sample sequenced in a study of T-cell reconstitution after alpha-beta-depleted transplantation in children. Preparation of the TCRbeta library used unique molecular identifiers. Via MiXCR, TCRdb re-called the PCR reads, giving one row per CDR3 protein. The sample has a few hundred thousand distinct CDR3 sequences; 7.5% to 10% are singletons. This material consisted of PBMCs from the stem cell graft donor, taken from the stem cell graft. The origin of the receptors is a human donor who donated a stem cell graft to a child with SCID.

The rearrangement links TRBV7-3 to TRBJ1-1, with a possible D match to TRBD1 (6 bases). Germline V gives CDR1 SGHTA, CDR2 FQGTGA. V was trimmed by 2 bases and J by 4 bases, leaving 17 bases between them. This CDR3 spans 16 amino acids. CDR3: CASSLETGRPPTEAFF. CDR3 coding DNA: TGTGCCAGCAGCTTAGAAACAGGGAGACCCCCCACTGAAGCTTTCTTT.

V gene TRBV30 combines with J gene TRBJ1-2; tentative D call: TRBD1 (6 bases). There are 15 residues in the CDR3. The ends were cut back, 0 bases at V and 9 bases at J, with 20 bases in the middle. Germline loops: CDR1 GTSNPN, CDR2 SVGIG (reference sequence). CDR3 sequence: CAWSVPRGALWSYTF. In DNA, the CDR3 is TGTGCCTGGAGTGTACCCAGGGGAGCTCTATGGAGCTACACCTTC. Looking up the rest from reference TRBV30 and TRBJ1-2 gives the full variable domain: SQTIHQWPATLVQPVGSPLSLECTVEGTSNPNLYWYRQAAGRGLQLLFYSVGIGQISSEVPQNLSASRPQDRQFILSSKKLLLSDSGFYLCAWSVPRGALWSYTFGSGTRLTVV.

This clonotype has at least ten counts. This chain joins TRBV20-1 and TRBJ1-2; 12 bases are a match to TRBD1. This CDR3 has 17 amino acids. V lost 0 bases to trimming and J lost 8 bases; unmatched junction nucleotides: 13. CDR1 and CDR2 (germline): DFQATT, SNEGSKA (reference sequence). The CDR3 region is CSARDVIRDRGLGGYTF. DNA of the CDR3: TGCAGTGCTAGAGACGTTATTCGGGACAGGGGGCTTGGAGGCTACACCTTC.

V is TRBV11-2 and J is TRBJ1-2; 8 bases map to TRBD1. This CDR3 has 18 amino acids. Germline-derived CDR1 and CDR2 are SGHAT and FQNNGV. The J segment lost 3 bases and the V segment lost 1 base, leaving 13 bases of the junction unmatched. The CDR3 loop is CASSLVARGRVSYYGYTF. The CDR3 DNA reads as TGTGCCAGCAGCTTAGTGGCCAGGGGGCGAGTTTCCTACTATGGCTACACCTTC. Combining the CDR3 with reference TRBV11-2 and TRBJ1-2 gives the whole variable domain EAGVAQSPRYKIIEKRQSVAFWCNPISGHATLYWYQQILGQGPKLLIQFQNNGVVDDSQLPKDRFSAERLKGVDSTLKIQPAKLEDSAVYLCASSLVARGRVSYYGYTFGSGTRLTVV.

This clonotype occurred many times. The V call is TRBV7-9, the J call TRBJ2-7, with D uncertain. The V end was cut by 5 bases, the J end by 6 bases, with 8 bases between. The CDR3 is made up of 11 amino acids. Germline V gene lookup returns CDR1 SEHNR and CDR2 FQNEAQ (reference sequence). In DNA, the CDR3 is TGTGCCAGCAGCACCTACTCCGAGCAGTACTTC. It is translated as CASSTYSEQYF. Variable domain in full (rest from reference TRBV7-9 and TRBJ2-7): DTGVSQNPRHKITKRGQNVTFRCDPISEHNRLYWYRQTLGQGPEFLTYFQNEAQLEKSRLLSDRFSAERPKGSFSTLEIQRTEQGDSAMYLCASSTYSEQYFGPGTRLTVT.

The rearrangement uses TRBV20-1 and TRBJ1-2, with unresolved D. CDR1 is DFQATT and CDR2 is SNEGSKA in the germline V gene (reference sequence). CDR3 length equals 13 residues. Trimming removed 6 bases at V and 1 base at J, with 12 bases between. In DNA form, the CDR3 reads TGCAGTGCAACGACTGTGGTTAACTATGGCTACACCTTC. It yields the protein CSATTVVNYGYTF.

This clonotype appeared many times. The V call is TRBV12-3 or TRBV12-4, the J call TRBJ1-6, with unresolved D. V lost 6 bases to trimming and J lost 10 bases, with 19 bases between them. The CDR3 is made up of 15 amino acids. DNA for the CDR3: TGTGCCAGCAGCCTGAGTGTTCCTATAACGTCACCCCTCCACTTT. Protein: CASSLSVPITSPLHF.

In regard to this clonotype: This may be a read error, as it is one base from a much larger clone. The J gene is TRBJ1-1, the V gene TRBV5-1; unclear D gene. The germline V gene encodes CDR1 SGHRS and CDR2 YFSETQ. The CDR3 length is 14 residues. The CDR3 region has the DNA TGCGCCAGCGGCTTCAGAGAGCGGGGCACTGAAGCTTTCTTT. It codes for CASGFRERGTEAFF.

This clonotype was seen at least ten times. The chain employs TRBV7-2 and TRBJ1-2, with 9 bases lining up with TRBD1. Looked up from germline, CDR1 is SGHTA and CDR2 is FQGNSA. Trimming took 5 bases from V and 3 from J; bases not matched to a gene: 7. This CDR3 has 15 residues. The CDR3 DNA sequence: TGTGCCAGCAGCCTCTTACAGGGGGCAGACTATGGCTACACCTTC. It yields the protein CASSLLQGADYGYTF.

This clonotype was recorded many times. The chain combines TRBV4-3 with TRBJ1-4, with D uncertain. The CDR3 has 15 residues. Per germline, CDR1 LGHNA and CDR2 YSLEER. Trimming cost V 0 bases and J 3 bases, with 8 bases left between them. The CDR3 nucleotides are TGCGCCAGCAGCCAAGAGGCAATCCCTAATGAAAAACTGTTTTTT. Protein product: CASSQEAIPNEKLFF.

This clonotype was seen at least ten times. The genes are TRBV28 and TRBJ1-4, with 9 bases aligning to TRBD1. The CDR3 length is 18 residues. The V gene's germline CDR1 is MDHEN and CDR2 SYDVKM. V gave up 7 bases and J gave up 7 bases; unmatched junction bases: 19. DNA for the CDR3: TGTGCCAGCACCACTTTACCCGGACAGGGGCATGGTGGTGAAAAACTGTTTTTT. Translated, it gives CASTTLPGQGHGGEKLFF.

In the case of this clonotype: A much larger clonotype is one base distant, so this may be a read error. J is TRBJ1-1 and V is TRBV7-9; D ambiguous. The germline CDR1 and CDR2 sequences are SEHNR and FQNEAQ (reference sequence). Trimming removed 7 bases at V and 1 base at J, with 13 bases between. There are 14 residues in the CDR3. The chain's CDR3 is CASIPANRNTEAFF. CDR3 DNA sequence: TGTGCCAGCATCCCCGCGAACAGGAACACTGAAGCTTTCTTT.

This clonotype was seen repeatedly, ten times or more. This CDR3 is CASSLASQGSYGYTF. CDR3 nucleotides: TGTGCCAGCAGCCTAGCTTCTCAGGGATCCTATGGCTACACCTTC. The V gene is TRBV12-3 or TRBV12-4, the J gene TRBJ1-2; D might be TRBD1 (5 bases). This CDR3 has 15 amino acids. V lost 6 bases and J lost 4, with 18 bases in between.

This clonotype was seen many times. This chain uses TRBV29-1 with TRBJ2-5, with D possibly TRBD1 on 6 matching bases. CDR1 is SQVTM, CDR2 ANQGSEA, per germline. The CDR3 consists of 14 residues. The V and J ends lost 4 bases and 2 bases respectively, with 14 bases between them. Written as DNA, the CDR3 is TGCAGCGTTGGCAGGACAGTATCACAAGAGACCCAGTACTTC. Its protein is CSVGRTVSQETQYF.

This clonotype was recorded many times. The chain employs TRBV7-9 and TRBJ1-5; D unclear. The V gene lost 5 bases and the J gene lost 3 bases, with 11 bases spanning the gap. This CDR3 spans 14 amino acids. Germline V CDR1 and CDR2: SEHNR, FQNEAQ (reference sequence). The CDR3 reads CASSTAGNNQPQHF. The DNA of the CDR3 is TGTGCCAGCAGCACAGCGGGAAACAATCAGCCCCAGCATTTT. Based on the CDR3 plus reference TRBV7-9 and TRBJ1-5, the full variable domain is DTGVSQNPRHKITKRGQNVTFRCDPISEHNRLYWYRQTLGQGPEFLTYFQNEAQLEKSRLLSDRFSAERPKGSFSTLEIQRTEQGDSAMYLCASSTAGNNQPQHFGDGTRLSIL.

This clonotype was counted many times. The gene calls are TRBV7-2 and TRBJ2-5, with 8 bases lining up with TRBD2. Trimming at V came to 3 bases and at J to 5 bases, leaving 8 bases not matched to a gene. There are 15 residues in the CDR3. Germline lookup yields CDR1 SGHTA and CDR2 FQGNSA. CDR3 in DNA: TGTGCCAGCAGCTTTACTAGCGGCGCCGCGGAGACCCAGTACTTC. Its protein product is CASSFTSGAAETQYF.

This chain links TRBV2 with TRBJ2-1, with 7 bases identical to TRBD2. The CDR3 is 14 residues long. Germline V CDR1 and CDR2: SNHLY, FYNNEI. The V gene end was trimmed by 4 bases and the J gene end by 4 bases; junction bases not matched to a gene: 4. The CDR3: CASSVLGGYNEQFF. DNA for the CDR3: TGTGCCAGCAGTGTGCTGGGGGGGTACAATGAGCAGTTCTTC.

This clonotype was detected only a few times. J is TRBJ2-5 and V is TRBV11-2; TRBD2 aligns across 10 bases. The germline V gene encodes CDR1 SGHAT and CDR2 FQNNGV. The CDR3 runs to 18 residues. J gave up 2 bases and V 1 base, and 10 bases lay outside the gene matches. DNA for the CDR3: TGTGCCAGCAGCTTAGTGGCTAGCGGGGGCGCCGCTCAAGAGACCCAGTACTTC. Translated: CASSLVASGGAAQETQYF.

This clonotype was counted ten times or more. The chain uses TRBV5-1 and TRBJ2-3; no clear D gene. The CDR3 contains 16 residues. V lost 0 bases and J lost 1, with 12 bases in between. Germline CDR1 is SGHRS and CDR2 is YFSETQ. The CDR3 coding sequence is TGCGCCAGCAGCTTGGCGGTGACATCTCGCACAGATACGCAGTATTTT. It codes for CASSLAVTSRTDTQYF.

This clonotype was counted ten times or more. Here the CDR3 reads CASSPGTAANYGYTF. The CDR3 bases are TGCGCCAGCAGCCCCGGGACAGCTGCTAACTATGGCTACACCTTC. The chain carries TRBV5-1 and TRBJ1-2, with 7 bases aligning to TRBD1. The CDR3 extends over 15 amino acids. The junction had 6 bases not matched to a gene; V was cut back by 4 bases and J by 0 bases. Germline loops: CDR1 SGHRS, CDR2 YFSETQ.

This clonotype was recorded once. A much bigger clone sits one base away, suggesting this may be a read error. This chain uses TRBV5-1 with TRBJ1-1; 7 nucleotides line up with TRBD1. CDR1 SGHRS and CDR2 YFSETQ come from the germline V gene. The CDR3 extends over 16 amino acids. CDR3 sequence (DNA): TGCGCCAGCAGCTCCGACAGGGAAAGGAGGAACACTGAAGCTCTCTTT. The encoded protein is CASSSDRERRNTEALF.

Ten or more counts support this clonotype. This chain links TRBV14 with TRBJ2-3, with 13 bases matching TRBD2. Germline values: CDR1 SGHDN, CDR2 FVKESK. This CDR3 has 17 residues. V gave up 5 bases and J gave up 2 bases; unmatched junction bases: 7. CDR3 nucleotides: TGTGCCAGCAGCTCGCCGACTAGCGGGGGGCCCACAGATACGCAGTATTTT. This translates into CASSSPTSGGPTDTQYF. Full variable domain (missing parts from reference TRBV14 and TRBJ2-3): EAGVTQFPSHSVIEKGQTVTLRCDPISGHDNLYWYRRVMGKEIKFLLHFVKESKQDESGMPNNRFLAERTGGTYSTLKVQPAELEDSGVYFCASSSPTSGGPTDTQYFGPGTRLTVL.

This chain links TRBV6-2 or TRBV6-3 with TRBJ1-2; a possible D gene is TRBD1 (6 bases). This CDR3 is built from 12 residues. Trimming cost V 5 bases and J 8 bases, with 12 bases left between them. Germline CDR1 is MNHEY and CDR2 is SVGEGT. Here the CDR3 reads CASSTGLRGYTF. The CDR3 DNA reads TGTGCCAGCAGTACAGGGCTTCGGGGCTACACCTTC.

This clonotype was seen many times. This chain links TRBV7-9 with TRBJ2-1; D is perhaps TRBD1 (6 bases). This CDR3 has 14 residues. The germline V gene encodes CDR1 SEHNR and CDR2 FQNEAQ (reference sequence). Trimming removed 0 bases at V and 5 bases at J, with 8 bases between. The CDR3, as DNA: TGTGCCAGCAGCTTAGCGGGGGCAGACAATGAGCAGTTCTTC. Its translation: CASSLAGADNEQFF.

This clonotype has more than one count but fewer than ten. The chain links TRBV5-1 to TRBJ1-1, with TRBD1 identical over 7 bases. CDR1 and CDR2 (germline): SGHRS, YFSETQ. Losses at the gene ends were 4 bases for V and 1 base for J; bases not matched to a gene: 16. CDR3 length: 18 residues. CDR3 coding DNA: TGCGCCAGCAGCGCCGTAGACAGGGTCGCCCACCCGAACACTGAAGCTTTCTTT. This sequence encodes CASSAVDRVAHPNTEAFF.

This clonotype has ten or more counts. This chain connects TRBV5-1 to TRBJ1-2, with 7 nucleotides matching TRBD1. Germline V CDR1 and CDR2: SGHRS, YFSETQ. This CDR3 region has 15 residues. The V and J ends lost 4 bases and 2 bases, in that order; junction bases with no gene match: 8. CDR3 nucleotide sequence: TGCGCCAGCAGCGCTGGGACAGTGGGGAACTATGGCTACACCTTC. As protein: CASSAGTVGNYGYTF.

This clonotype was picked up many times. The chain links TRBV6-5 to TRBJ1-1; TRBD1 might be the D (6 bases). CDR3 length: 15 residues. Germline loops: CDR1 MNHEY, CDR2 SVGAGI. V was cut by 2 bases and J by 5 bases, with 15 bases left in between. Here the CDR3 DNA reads TGTGCCAGCAGTTACGGCTGGGGGCGGGGGACTGAAGCTTTCTTT. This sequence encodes CASSYGWGRGTEAFF.

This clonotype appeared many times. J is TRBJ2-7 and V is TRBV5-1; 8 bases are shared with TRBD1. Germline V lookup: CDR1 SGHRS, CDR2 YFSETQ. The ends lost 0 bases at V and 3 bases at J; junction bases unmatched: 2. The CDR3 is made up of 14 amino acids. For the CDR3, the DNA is TGCGCCAGCAGCTTGGCGGGACAGGACTACGAGCAGTACTTC. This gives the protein CASSLAGQDYEQYF.

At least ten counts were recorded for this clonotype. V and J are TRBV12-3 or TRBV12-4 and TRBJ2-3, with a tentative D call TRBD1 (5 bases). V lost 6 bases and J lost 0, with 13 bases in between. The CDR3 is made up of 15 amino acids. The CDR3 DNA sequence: TGTGCCAGCAGGTCCGGACACCCAAGCACAGATACGCAGTATTTT. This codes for CASRSGHPSTDTQYF.

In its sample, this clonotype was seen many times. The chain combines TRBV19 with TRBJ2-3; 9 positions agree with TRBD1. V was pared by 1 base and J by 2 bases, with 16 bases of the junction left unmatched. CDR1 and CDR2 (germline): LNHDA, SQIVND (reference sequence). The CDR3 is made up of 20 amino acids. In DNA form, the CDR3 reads TGTGCCAGTAGTATAGGGGACAGGGCCTCCAAGTTGGCCAACACAGATACGCAGTATTTT. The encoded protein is CASSIGDRASKLANTDTQYF. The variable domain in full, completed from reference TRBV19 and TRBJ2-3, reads DGGITQSPKYLFRKEGQNVTLSCEQNLNHDAMYWYRQDPGQGLRLIYYSQIVNDFQKGDIAEGYSVSREKKESFPLTVTSAQKNPTAFYLCASSIGDRASKLANTDTQYFGPGTRLTVL.

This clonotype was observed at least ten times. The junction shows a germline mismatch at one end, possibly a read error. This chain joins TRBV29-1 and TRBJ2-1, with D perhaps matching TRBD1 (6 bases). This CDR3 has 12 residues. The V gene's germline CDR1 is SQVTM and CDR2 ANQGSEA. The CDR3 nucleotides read TGCAGCGTCGAAGGGGGAATATCCGAGGAGTTCTTC. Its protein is CSVEGGISEEFF.